This is a list of T cell receptor beta chains from one sample in a study of shared clonotypes between healthy human individuals. This table comes from immunoSEQ multiplex PCR, and its TCRdb copy is limited to in-frame clones, with some not included. The sample gives a few million clones, around 90% of which show up once; around 0.38% is in the top ten. Sequences were obtained from naive CD4+ T cells from PBMCs. The receptors come from a man in his late teens or twenties in good health. Some clones in this sample may be carry-over from other donors' samples. Both conserved end residues are part of each CDR3. A D gene is named only where the DNA matches it firmly. Size values are once, few and many counts, or a class for expanded clones, and some rows have none.

abundance,j_gene,len,v_gene,d_gene,CDR3nt,CDR3aa
few,TRBJ1-1,10,TRBV9,NA,TGTGCCAGCTCCGAGGGGGAAACTTTCTTT,CASSEGETFF
NA,TRBJ1-1,13,TRBV19,NA,TGTGCCAGTAGTACCTTACAGGGAATAAGAGCTTTCTTT,CASSTLQGIRAFF
NA,TRBJ2-1,13,TRBV10-1,TRBD2,TGCGCCAACCCGACTAGCCGCGGGGGTGAGCAGTTCTTC,CANPTSRGGEQFF
NA,TRBJ2-1,15,TRBV28,TRBD2,TGTGCCAGCAGCCTAGCGGGAGGCTCCTACAATGAGCAGTTCTTC,CASSLAGGSYNEQFF
NA,TRBJ2-1,16,TRBV10-3,TRBD2,TGTGCCATCACTGGGACTAGCGGCATTAACTACAATGAGCAGTTCTTC,CAITGTSGINYNEQFF
NA,TRBJ2-7,15,TRBV27,TRBD1,TGTGCCAGCAGTATGAGGGGGCGGGTTAGTGCCGAGCAGTACTTC,CASSMRGRVSAEQYF
NA,TRBJ2-7,14,TRBV28,TRBD2,TGTGCCAGCAGTTTAAGCGGGAGGGCCTACGAGCAGTACTTC,CASSLSGRAYEQYF
NA,TRBJ1-2,16,TRBV28,NA,TGTGCCAGCAGTTCGACCGGAGGGGCGGGGGTGACGGGCTACACCTTC,CASSSTGGAGVTGYTF
once,TRBJ1-6,15,TRBV15,TRBD1,TGTGCCACCAGCAGGGAGGCGGACAGGGGCTCACCCCTCCACTTT,CATSREADRGSPLHF
NA,TRBJ1-1,13,TRBV6-4,TRBD1,TGTGCCAGCGGACAGGGTCCGAACACTGAAGCTTTCTTT,CASGQGPNTEAFF
NA,TRBJ2-5,14,TRBV6-1,NA,TGTGCCAGCAGTGTGGGACCGGGGACGGAGACCCAGTACTTC,CASSVGPGTETQYF
NA,TRBJ2-7,14,TRBV6-5,TRBD1,TGTGCCAGCAGGCCGACAGGGGTTCCCTACGAGCAGTACTTC,CASRPTGVPYEQYF
NA,TRBJ2-5,14,TRBV7-2,NA,TGTGCCAGCAGGAGACAGGCGGGGCAAGAGACCCAGTACTTC,CASRRQAGQETQYF
NA,TRBJ2-7,14,TRBV18,NA,TGTGCCAGCTCACCACCTTCGGAAGCCCACGAGCAGTACTTC,CASSPPSEAHEQYF
NA,TRBJ2-1,15,TRBV5-1,TRBD1,TGCGCCAGCAGAGATCTGACAGGGGTCTACAATGAGCAGTTCTTC,CASRDLTGVYNEQFF
NA,TRBJ2-3,14,TRBV5-4,NA,TGTGCCAGCAGCTACGGCGGTTACACAGATACGCAGTATTTT,CASSYGGYTDTQYF
NA,TRBJ2-4,14,TRBV7-9,NA,TGTGCCAGCAGCCTACCTTTAGCCAAAAACATTCAGTACTTC,CASSLPLAKNIQYF
NA,TRBJ1-2,17,TRBV27,TRBD1,TGTGCCAGCAGTTTCACCCCAGGGACAGCCGCTAACTATGGCTACACCTTC,CASSFTPGTAANYGYTF
NA,TRBJ1-4,14,TRBV18,TRBD1,TGTGCCAGCTCACCGGGACAGGGGAGTGAAAAACTGTTTTTT,CASSPGQGSEKLFF
NA,TRBJ1-4,14,TRBV7-9,TRBD1,TGTGCCAGCAGCCCCGACAGGGGAGGGGAAAAACTGTTTTTT,CASSPDRGGEKLFF
NA,TRBJ2-2,16,TRBV4-2,NA,TGTGCCAGCAGCCAAGGAGCGCGGACTTTCCCCGGGGAGCTGTTTTTT,CASSQGARTFPGELFF
NA,TRBJ1-2,14,TRBV15,NA,TGTGCCACCAGCACACAGACAGACAACTATGGCTACACCTTC,CATSTQTDNYGYTF
NA,TRBJ2-7,14,TRBV5-1,NA,TGCGCCAGCCGCCCTACGGGGGGCAGGGACGAGCAGTACTTC,CASRPTGGRDEQYF